The entry below gives a single TCR beta chain sequence along with its context. Sequenced by immunoSEQ multiplex PCR; TCRdb stores in-frame clones only, minus some. The table has a few hundred thousand clones, about 90% seen once. This specimen belongs to a study of blood T cell repertoires in COVID-19. Germline lookup yields CDR1 MNHEY and CDR2 SVGAGI. Between the trimmed V and J ends, which lost 3 bases and 6 bases, there was a span of 17 bases. The CDR3 has 15 amino acids. The sequenced sample was peripheral blood. The rearrangement links TRBV6-5 to TRBJ1-2; D is perhaps TRBD1 (6 bases). The sequence was obtained from a man aged 18 to 30 who had recovered from COVID-19. CDR3 sequence (DNA): TGTGCCAGCAGTTATGGGGGGGCGCCCCACAATGGCTACACCTTC. It codes for CASSYGGAPHNGYTF.